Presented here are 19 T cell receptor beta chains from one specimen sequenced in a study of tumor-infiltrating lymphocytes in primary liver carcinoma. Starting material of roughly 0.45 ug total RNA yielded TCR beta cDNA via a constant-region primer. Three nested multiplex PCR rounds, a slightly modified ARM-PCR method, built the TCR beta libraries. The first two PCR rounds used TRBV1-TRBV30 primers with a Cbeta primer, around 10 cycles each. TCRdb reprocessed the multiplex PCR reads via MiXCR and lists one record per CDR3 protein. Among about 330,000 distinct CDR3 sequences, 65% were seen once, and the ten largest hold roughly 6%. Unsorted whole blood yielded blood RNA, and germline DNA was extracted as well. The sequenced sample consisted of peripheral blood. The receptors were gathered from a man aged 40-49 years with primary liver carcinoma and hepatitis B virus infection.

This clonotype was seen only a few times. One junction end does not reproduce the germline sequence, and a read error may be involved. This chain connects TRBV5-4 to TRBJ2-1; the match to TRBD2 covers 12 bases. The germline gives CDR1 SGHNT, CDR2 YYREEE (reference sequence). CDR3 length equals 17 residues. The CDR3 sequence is CTSSPNQLAGGGNEQFF. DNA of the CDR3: TGTACCAGCAGCCCCAATCAACTAGCGGGAGGTGGGAATGAGCAGTTCTTC.

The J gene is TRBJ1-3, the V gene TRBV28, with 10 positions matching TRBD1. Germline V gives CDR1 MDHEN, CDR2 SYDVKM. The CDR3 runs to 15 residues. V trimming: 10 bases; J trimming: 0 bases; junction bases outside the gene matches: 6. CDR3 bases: TGTGCCACCGGACAGGGGGTCCTCTCTGGAAACACCATATATTTT. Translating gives CATGQGVLSGNTIYF.

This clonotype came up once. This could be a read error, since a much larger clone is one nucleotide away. CDR3 sequence: CASSSGTYNEPQHF. The CDR3 nucleotides read TGTGCCAGCAGTTCCGGGACATATAATGAGCCCCAGCATTTT. The gene calls are TRBV12-3 or TRBV12-4 and TRBJ1-5; TRBD1 is a possible D gene (6 bases). This CDR3 region has 14 residues. Trimming took 4 bases from V and 8 from J, leaving 15 bases between them.

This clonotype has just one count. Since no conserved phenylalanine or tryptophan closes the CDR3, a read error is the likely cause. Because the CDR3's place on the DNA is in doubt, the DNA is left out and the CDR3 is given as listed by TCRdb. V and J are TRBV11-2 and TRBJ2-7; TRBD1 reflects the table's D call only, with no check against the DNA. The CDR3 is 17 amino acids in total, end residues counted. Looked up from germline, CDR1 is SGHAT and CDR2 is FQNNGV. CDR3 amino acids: CASSSFGTGVLLREQYS.

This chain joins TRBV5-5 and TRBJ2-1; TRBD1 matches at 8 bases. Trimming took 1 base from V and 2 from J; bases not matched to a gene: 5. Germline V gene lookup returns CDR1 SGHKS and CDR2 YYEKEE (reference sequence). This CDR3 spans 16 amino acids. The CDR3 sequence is CASSLFSGQAYNEQFF. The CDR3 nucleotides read TGTGCCAGCAGCTTGTTCTCGGGACAGGCCTACAATGAGCAGTTCTTC. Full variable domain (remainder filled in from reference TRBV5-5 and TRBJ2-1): DAGVTQSPTHLIKTRGQQVTLRCSPISGHKSVSWYQQVLGQGPQFIFQYYEKEERGRGNFPDRFSARQFPNYSSELNVNALLLGDSALYLCASSLFSGQAYNEQFFGPGTRLTVL.

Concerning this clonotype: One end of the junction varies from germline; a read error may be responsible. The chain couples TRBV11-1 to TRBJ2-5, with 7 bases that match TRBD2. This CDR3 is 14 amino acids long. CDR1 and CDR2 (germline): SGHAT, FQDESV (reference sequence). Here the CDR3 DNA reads TGTGCCAGCAGCCGGGAGGAGAAGGCAGAGACTCAGTACTTC. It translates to CASSREEKAETQYF.

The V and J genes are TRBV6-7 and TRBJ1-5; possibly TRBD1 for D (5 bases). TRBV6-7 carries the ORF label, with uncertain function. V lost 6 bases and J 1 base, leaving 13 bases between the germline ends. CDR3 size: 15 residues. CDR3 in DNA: TGTGCCAGCAGCCACCCGGGGCCAAGCAATCAGCCCCAGCATTTT. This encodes CASSHPGPSNQPQHF.

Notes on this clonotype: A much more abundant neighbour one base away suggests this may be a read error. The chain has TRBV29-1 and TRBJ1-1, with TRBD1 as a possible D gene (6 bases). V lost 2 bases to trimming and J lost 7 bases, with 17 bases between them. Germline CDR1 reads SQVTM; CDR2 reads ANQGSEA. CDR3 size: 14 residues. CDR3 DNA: TGCAGCGTTGAATCCTACAGGGAAAATATTGAAGCTTTCTTT. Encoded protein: CSVESYRENIEAFF.

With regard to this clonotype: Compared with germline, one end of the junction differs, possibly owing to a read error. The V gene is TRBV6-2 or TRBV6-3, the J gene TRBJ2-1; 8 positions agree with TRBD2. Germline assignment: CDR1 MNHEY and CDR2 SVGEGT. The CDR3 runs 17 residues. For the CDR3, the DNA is TGTGCCAGGAAAGGGACTAGTCGCGTAAGCATCTACAATGGGCAGTTCTTC. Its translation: CARKGTSRVSIYNGQFF.

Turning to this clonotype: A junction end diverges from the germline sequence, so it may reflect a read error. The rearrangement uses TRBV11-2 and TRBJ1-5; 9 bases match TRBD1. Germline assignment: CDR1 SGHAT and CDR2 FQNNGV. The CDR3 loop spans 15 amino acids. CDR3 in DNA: TGTGCGAGCGGCCCGGACAGGGGTAGCAATCAGTCCCAGCATTTT. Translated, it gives CASGPDRGSNQSQHF. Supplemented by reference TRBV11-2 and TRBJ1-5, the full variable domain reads EAGVAQSPRYKIIEKRQSVAFWCNPISGHATLYWYQQILGQGPKLLIQFQNNGVVDDSQLPKDRFSAERLKGVDSTLKIQPAKLEDSAVYLCASGPDRGSNQSQHFGDGTRLSIL.

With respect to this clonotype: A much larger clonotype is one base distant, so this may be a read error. CDR3 DNA: TGTGCCATCAGTGAGACCCTCGAACCTACGAGGAATGAAAACCTGTTTTTT. Its translation is CAISETLEPTRNENLFF. The rearrangement links TRBV10-3 to TRBJ1-4, with D unresolved. The CDR3 contains 17 residues. The V gene's germline CDR1 is ENHRY and CDR2 SYGVKD.

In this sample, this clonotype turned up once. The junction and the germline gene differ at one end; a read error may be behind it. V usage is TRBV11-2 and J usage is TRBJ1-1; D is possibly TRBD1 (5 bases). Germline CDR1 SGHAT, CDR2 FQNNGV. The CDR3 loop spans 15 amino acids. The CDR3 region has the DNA TGCGCCAGCAGCTTCGGGGGACTGTTCAACACTGAAGCTTTCTTT. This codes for CASSFGGLFNTEAFF.

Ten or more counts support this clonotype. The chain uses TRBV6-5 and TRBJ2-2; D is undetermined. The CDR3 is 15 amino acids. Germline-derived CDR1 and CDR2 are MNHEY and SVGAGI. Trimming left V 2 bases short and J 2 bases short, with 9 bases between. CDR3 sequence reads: CASSYHGSNTGELFF. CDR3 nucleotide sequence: TGTGCCAGCAGTTACCACGGCAGTAACACCGGGGAGCTGTTTTTT.

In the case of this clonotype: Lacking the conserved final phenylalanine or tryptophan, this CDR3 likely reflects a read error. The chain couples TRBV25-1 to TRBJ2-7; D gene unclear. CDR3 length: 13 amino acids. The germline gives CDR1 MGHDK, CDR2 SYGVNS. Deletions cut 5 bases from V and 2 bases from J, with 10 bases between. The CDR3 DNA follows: TGTGCCAGCAGTTTAGGGTGGGCCTACGAGCAGTACTCC. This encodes CASSLGWAYEQYS.

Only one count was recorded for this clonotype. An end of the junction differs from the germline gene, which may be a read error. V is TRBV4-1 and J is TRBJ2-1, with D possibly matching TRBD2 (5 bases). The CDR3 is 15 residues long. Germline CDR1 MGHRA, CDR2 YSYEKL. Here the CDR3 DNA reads TGCGTCAGCAGCCAAGCCCGGGACTCCTACAATGAGCAGTTCTTC. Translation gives CVSSQARDSYNEQFF.

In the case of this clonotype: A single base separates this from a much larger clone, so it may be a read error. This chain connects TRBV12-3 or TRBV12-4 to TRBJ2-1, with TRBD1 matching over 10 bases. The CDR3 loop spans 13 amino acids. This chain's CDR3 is CGSRGTGVWEQFF. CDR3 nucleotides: TGTGGCAGCAGGGGGACAGGGGTATGGGAGCAGTTCTTC.

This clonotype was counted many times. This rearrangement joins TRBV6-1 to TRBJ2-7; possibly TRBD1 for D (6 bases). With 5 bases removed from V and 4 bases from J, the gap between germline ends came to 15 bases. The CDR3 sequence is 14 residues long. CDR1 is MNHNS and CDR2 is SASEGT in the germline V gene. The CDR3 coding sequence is TGTGCCAGCAGTCCGACAGGAAAAGGGTACGAGCAGTACTTC. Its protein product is CASSPTGKGYEQYF.

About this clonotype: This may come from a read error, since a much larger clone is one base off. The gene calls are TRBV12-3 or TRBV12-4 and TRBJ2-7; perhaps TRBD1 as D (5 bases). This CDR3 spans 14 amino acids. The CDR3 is CANSFRQGKDEQYF. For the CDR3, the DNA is TGTGCCAACAGTTTTCGGCAGGGTAAGGACGAGCAGTACTTC.

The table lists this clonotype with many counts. DNA of the CDR3: TGTGCCAGCAGTTACGGCAGGGCCGAGCAGTACTTC. Translated: CASSYGRAEQYF. The chain combines TRBV6-5 with TRBJ2-7; TRBD1 might be the D (5 bases). Deletions cut 2 bases from V and 6 bases from J, with 8 bases between. CDR3 length: 12 residues. The germline gives CDR1 MNHEY, CDR2 SVGAGI.